This T cell receptor (beta chain) was found in a study of response to subunit inactivated influenza vaccine. Study conclusions and caveats: Each seasonal flu vaccination may recruit only limited new T cells, authors suggested.

Each CDR3 protein is one row after TCRdb ran MiXCR on the RT-PCR reads. This table holds 170,000 or so distinct CDR3 sequences, about 10% found once. There are many counts of this clonotype. The antigen is unknown. The receptor was isolated from a man aged 50 to 69 who received an inactivated influenza vaccine. Sequencing was performed on CD8+ T cells sorted from PBMCs, taken roughly 24 months after vaccination.

Here the CDR3 reads CASCCAGGISEQFF. The DNA for the CDR3 is TGCGCCAGCTGTTGTGCGGGAGGAATAAGTGAGCAGTTCTTC. V is TRBV4-3 and J is TRBJ2-1; 8 bases agree with TRBD2. The CDR3 runs 14 residues. The germline CDR1 and CDR2 sequences are LGHNA and YSLEER. Trimming cost V 8 bases and J 9 bases; bases outside gene matches: 12.